This TCR beta chain was captured in a study of cytomegalovirus exposure and HLA in healthy donors. Primers for the PCR totalled 60 Vbeta and 13 Jbeta. TCRdb's table, derived via immunoSEQ multiplex PCR, lists solely in-frame clones and lacks some. The profile shows under 200,000 clones, around nine tenths of them singletons. V was clipped by 3 bases and J by 5 bases; unmatched bases: 13. CDR3 length: 16 residues. Germline-derived CDR1 and CDR2 are SNHLY and FYNNEI. This clone occurred once. The sample taken for sequencing was PBMCs. The receptor's source is a woman in her 30s in good health and CMV-seronegative. This chain uses TRBV2 with TRBJ2-7; 7 positions match TRBD1. The CDR3 sequence is CASSDYSSTGIHEQYF. In DNA form, the CDR3 reads TGTGCCAGCAGTGACTACTCCTCGACAGGGATCCACGAGCAGTACTTC.